This TCR beta chain comes out of a study of cytomegalovirus exposure and HLA in healthy donors. Across the study: Tens of millions of unique TCR sequences came from HLA-typed donors in an early release. Study results and limitations: A list of about 180 TCR beta chains associated with cytomegalovirus was given.

Donors counted as nominally healthy when sampled, yet unrecorded immune exposures were likely. Vbeta (60) and Jbeta (13) primers were used in the PCR. The authors' processing: Approximately 83 million unique TCR beta chains, roughly 11 million shared, were counted in a later analysis. Libraries were prepared by immunoSEQ multiplex PCR; TCRdb keeps only in-frame clonotypes and omits some of them. Clone size and V and J calls were adopted from that table, with D and trimming inferred from the DNA. Among over 150,000 clones, roughly 76% were seen once, and the ten largest hold over 1.3%. A note on this clone: The antigen is unknown.

The specimen was PBMCs. The sequence was obtained from a man in his sixties in good health and CMV-seronegative.

CDR3 residues: CASSPDIAGGTDTQYF. The CDR3 DNA reads as TGTGCCAGCAGCCCCGATATAGCGGGGGGCACAGATACGCAGTATTTT. The J gene is TRBJ2-3, the V gene TRBV11-1, with 9 bases lining up with TRBD2. The trim removed 5 bases at V and 1 base at J, leaving 7 bases unmatched. The germline V gene encodes CDR1 SGHAT and CDR2 FQDESV (reference sequence). The CDR3 is 16 amino acids.